Shown below are 9 T cell receptor beta chains from a single sample sequenced in a study of radiation and T cells in renal cell carcinoma. Time point meaning: baseline pretreatment blood. Treatment specified: 15 Gy SBRT to primary tumor, nephrectomy 4 weeks later. Repertoires were generated with immunoSEQ multiplex PCR, while TCRdb's copy carries only in-frame clones and drops some. The sample gives roughly 120,000 clones, roughly 80% of which show up once; around 2.8% is in the top ten. Source: blood, taken from a patient whose treatment included radiotherapy and nephrectomy. These receptors were collected from an older woman with renal cell carcinoma.

J is TRBJ2-3 and V is TRBV4-2; TRBD2 agrees at 7 bases. Germline CDR1 LGHNA, CDR2 YNFKEQ. V dropped 0 bases and J dropped 4; count of bases not matched to a gene: 4. The CDR3 is 15 amino acids. The CDR3 nucleotides read TGTGCCAGCAGCCAAGATCTGCTAGCGGCAGATACGCAGTATTTT. Its translation is CASSQDLLAADTQYF.

The chain is built from TRBV6-5 and TRBJ1-6; 9 bases align to TRBD1. J gave up 8 bases and V 4 bases, and 9 bases lay outside the gene matches. The CDR3 loop spans 16 amino acids. In germline, CDR1 is MNHEY, CDR2 SVGAGI. This CDR3 reads CASSFARDRVDSPLHF. As DNA, the CDR3 is TGTGCCAGCAGTTTCGCCCGGGACAGGGTTGATTCACCCCTCCACTTT.

The gene calls are TRBV11-2 and TRBJ2-3; TRBD2 matches at 7 bases. With V trimmed by 5 bases and J by 3 bases, 5 bases remained unmatched. Germline assignment: CDR1 SGHAT and CDR2 FQNNGV. The CDR3 runs 14 residues. The CDR3 sequence: CASSAGLVTDTQYF. CDR3 sequence (DNA): TGTGCCAGCAGCGCTGGACTAGTAACAGATACGCAGTATTTT.

This clone was detected a few times. The V call is TRBV27, the J call TRBJ2-2; D gene unclear. This CDR3 spans 14 amino acids. V was pared by 6 bases and J by 5 bases, with 13 bases between. The germline V gene encodes CDR1 MNHEY and CDR2 SMNVEV (reference sequence). The CDR3 DNA is TGTGCCAGCAGCAGCCACCGCGGAACCGGGGAGCTGTTTTTT. This translates into CASSSHRGTGELFF.

J is TRBJ1-6 and V is TRBV6-5; TRBD1 aligns across 7 bases. This CDR3 region has 14 residues. CDR1 is MNHEY and CDR2 is SVGAGI in the germline V gene. The J segment lost 7 bases and the V segment lost 4 bases, leaving 4 bases of the junction unmatched. The CDR3 bases are TGTGCCAGCAGTTGGGACAGAATAAATTCACCCCTCCACTTT. It specifies CASSWDRINSPLHF.

The gene calls are TRBV28 and TRBJ1-1, with 8 bases aligning to TRBD1. The trim removed 5 bases at V and 1 base at J, leaving 6 bases unmatched. The germline gives CDR1 MDHEN, CDR2 SYDVKM. The CDR3 sequence is 15 residues long. The CDR3 coding sequence is TGTGCCAGCAGTCCGGCCGACAGGGGGAACACTGAAGCTTTCTTT. Its translation is CASSPADRGNTEAFF.

The rearrangement joins TRBV4-3 to TRBJ1-2, with D uncertain. The CDR3 consists of 14 residues. Per germline, CDR1 LGHNA and CDR2 YSLEER. Trimming pared 1 base from V and 8 bases from J, leaving 14 bases between. Here the CDR3 DNA reads TGCGCCAGCAGCCAAGTCCTGACCCATAGAGGCTACACCTTC. It is translated as CASSQVLTHRGYTF.

This rearrangement joins TRBV7-8 to TRBJ2-6, with a weak D call TRBD2 (7 bases). The CDR3 extends over 17 amino acids. Between the trimmed V and J ends, which lost 2 bases and 3 bases, there was a span of 14 bases. Germline V gene lookup returns CDR1 SGHVS and CDR2 FQNEAQ. The CDR3 nucleotides are TGTGCCAGCAGCTTAATTCGGGGGGCAGGTGGGGCCAACGTCCTGACTTTC. Its protein is CASSLIRGAGGANVLTF.

The chain couples TRBV28 to TRBJ1-2; D gene uncertain. There are 14 residues in the CDR3. The germline V gene has CDR1 MDHEN and CDR2 SYDVKM. The V and J ends lost 4 bases and 3 bases respectively, with 12 bases between them. The chain's CDR3 is CASSSREVDYGYTF. CDR3 DNA: TGTGCCAGCAGTTCGAGGGAGGTGGACTATGGCTACACCTTC.